The 21 T cell receptor beta chains listed next were all sequenced from one sample in a study of blood T cell repertoires in COVID-19. The table came from immunoSEQ multiplex PCR; TCRdb's copy has only in-frame clones and leaves some out. The top ten clones hold about 9.4% of a sample with under 200,000 clones, around nine tenths of them seen once. Material for sequencing was peripheral blood. These receptors all come from a woman aged 70-85 years with COVID-19, enrolled during active disease.

This sequence joins TRBV7-9 and TRBJ2-5; 7 nucleotides match TRBD1. Germline V CDR1 and CDR2: SEHNR, FQNEAQ (reference sequence). The CDR3 loop spans 13 amino acids. After removal of 7 bases from V and 0 bases from J, the junction contained 2 bases not matched to a gene. CDR3 nucleotide sequence: TGTGCCAGCAACGACAGGGACCAAGAGACCCAGTACTTC. Its protein product is CASNDRDQETQYF.

V is TRBV6-4 and J is TRBJ2-1; 15 positions match TRBD2. Trimming at V came to 6 bases and at J to 15 bases, leaving 12 bases not matched to a gene. CDR3 length: 15 residues. Per the germline V gene, CDR1 is MRHNA and CDR2 is SNTAGT. CDR3 sequence: CASSPRTSGGAPTFF. The CDR3 DNA sequence: TGTGCCAGCAGCCCCCGGACTAGCGGGGGGGCCCCGACGTTCTTC.

The gene calls are TRBV5-1 and TRBJ2-3; TRBD1 is a possible D gene (6 bases). The length of the CDR3 is 15 residues. In germline, CDR1 is SGHRS, CDR2 YFSETQ. V lost 0 bases, J lost 2 bases, and 10 bases lay in between. The CDR3 protein is CASSLAGAVTDTQYF. Here the CDR3 DNA reads TGCGCCAGCAGCTTGGCAGGGGCTGTCACAGATACGCAGTATTTT.

The rearrangement uses TRBV10-1 and TRBJ1-5, with 11 nucleotides matching TRBD1. Per the germline V gene, CDR1 is WNHNN and CDR2 is SYGVQD (reference sequence). Germline trimming cut 0 bases from V and 5 bases from J; bases unmatched to any gene: 0. CDR3 size: 15 residues. The CDR3 bases are TGCGCCAGCAGTGAGTCGGGACAGGGGGATCAGCCCCAGCATTTT. This gives the protein CASSESGQGDQPQHF.

CDR3 sequence (DNA): TGCGCCAGCAGTGACCATTCTGGAAACACCATATATTTT. Its translation: CASSDHSGNTIYF. The J gene is TRBJ1-3, the V gene TRBV10-1; no definite D call. The CDR3 is made up of 13 amino acids. Germline V gene sequence: CDR1 WNHNN, CDR2 SYGVQD (reference sequence). Trimming pared 3 bases from V and 1 base from J, leaving 4 bases between.

The J gene is TRBJ1-6, the V gene TRBV30, with 8 bases fitting TRBD1. J lost 10 bases, V lost 2 bases, and 7 bases had no gene match. Per the germline V gene, CDR1 is GTSNPN and CDR2 is SVGIG (reference sequence). The CDR3 extends over 14 amino acids. CDR3 loop: CAWSPDRGGSPLHF. CDR3 in DNA: TGTGCCTGGAGTCCCGACAGGGGTGGCTCACCCCTCCACTTT.

The J gene is TRBJ2-3, the V gene TRBV27; possibly TRBD1 for D (5 bases). There are 15 residues in the CDR3. Between the trimmed V and J ends, which lost 3 bases and 3 bases, there was a span of 13 bases. Germline CDR1 reads MNHEY; CDR2 reads SMNVEV (reference sequence). Here the CDR3 DNA reads TGTGCCAGCAGTTTTGACAGCGCAGGGACAGATACGCAGTATTTT. It specifies CASSFDSAGTDTQYF.

V usage is TRBV2 and J usage is TRBJ2-5; 9 bases are shared with TRBD1. This CDR3 is 13 amino acids long. Losses at the gene ends were 11 bases for V and 4 bases for J; bases not matched to a gene: 8. The germline V gene has CDR1 SNHLY and CDR2 FYNNEI. Written as DNA, the CDR3 is TGTGCCGACCGGGACAGGGTAGGAGAGACCCAGTACTTC. Translating gives CADRDRVGETQYF.

The V call is TRBV2, the J call TRBJ2-2; TRBD1 matches 8 bases. The CDR3 is made up of 14 amino acids. The ends lost 5 bases at V and 7 bases at J; junction bases unmatched: 6. The germline gives CDR1 SNHLY, CDR2 FYNNEI. The DNA of the CDR3 is TGTGCCAGCAGTCTGGACAGGGACGGCGGGGAGCTGTTTTTT. It yields the protein CASSLDRDGGELFF.

The chain couples TRBV28 to TRBJ1-6; D may be TRBD1 (6 bases). The germline CDR1 and CDR2 sequences are MDHEN and SYDVKM. The CDR3 has 16 residues. V lost 2 bases to trimming and J lost 3 bases, with 11 bases between them. This CDR3 is CASSLIARGYNSPLHF. The CDR3 DNA reads TGTGCCAGCAGTTTAATTGCCAGGGGCTATAATTCACCCCTCCACTTT.

The chain uses TRBV6-5 and TRBJ2-7; 8 positions agree with TRBD2. The ends lost 5 bases at V and 10 bases at J; junction bases unmatched: 16. CDR1 and CDR2 (germline): MNHEY, SVGAGI. The CDR3 consists of 15 residues. The CDR3 sequence is CASSPRGGSRTDQYF. The CDR3 DNA is TGTGCCAGCAGTCCCCGGGGGGGGTCCCGGACCGATCAGTACTTC.

CDR3: CAISDFQGNQPQHF. The DNA of the CDR3 is TGTGCCATCAGTGATTTTCAGGGTAATCAGCCCCAGCATTTT. The chain employs TRBV10-3 and TRBJ1-5; D possibly corresponds to TRBD1 (5 bases). V gave up 3 bases and J gave up 4 bases, with 10 bases separating them. Germline lookup yields CDR1 ENHRY and CDR2 SYGVKD. The CDR3 is made up of 14 amino acids.

Here the CDR3 reads CASSKGGPGYGYTF. CDR3 nucleotides: TGTGCCAGCAGCAAAGGGGGGCCTGGCTATGGCTACACCTTC. The V and J genes are TRBV21-1 and TRBJ1-2; no check of the table's D call, TRBD1, against the DNA was made. TRBV21-1 is annotated as a pseudogene. The CDR3 is made up of 14 amino acids.

This clone was picked up one time. The J gene is TRBJ2-2, the V gene TRBV3-1 (or the pseudogene TRBV3-2), with D perhaps matching TRBD1 (5 bases). The CDR3 has 16 residues. The germline V gene has CDR1 LGHDT and CDR2 YNNKEL (reference sequence). Trimming left V 1 base short and J 4 bases short, with 13 bases between. The CDR3 DNA reads as TGTGCCAGCAGCCAAGCCAGGGTCGTCGGCACCGGGGAGCTGTTTTTT. It translates to CASSQARVVGTGELFF.

The genes are TRBV5-4 and TRBJ2-3, with 12 positions matching TRBD2. The CDR3 extends over 15 amino acids. J was trimmed by 3 bases and V by 4 bases; bases with no gene match: 3. Germline values: CDR1 SGHNT, CDR2 YYREEE (reference sequence). CDR3 sequence: CASSTGTSGTDTQYF. The CDR3 nucleotides read TGTGCCAGCAGCACCGGGACTAGCGGGACAGATACGCAGTATTTT. The whole variable domain, remainder taken from reference TRBV5-4 and TRBJ2-3, is ETGVTQSPTHLIKTRGQQVTLRCSSQSGHNTVSWYQQALGQGPQFIFQYYREEENGRGNFPPRFSGLQFPNYSSELNVNALELDDSALYLCASSTGTSGTDTQYFGPGTRLTVL.

This chain uses TRBV19 with TRBJ1-2, with D possibly being TRBD1 (6 bases). This CDR3 comprises 11 residues. Between the trimmed V and J ends, which lost 7 bases and 8 bases, there was a span of 11 bases. The germline gives CDR1 LNHDA, CDR2 SQIVND (reference sequence). This CDR3 reads CASTHRDGYTF. CDR3 DNA sequence: TGTGCCAGTACACACAGGGACGGCTACACCTTC.

The V call is TRBV7-9, the J call TRBJ2-7, with 7 bases fitting TRBD1. CDR1 SEHNR and CDR2 FQNEAQ come from the germline V gene (reference sequence). J lost 4 bases, V lost 2 bases, and 8 bases had no gene match. The length of the CDR3 is 15 residues. The CDR3 coding sequence is TGTGCCAGCAGCTTATACAGGGGACAAGATTACGAGCAGTACTTC. Translation: CASSLYRGQDYEQYF. Full variable domain (outside the CDR3, taken from reference TRBV7-9 and TRBJ2-7): DTGVSQNPRHKITKRGQNVTFRCDPISEHNRLYWYRQTLGQGPEFLTYFQNEAQLEKSRLLSDRFSAERPKGSFSTLEIQRTEQGDSAMYLCASSLYRGQDYEQYFGPGTRLTVT.

The chain is built from TRBV7-9 and TRBJ1-1; 9 bases are shared with TRBD1. V gave up 5 bases and J gave up 5 bases; unmatched junction bases: 12. CDR3 length equals 16 residues. CDR1 SEHNR and CDR2 FQNEAQ come from the germline V gene (reference sequence). CDR3 nucleotide sequence: TGTGCCAGCAGCCCAATGACAGGGGGGGGACTTACTGAAGCTTTCTTT. It encodes CASSPMTGGGLTEAFF. Combining the CDR3 with reference TRBV7-9 and TRBJ1-1 gives the whole variable domain DTGVSQNPRHKITKRGQNVTFRCDPISEHNRLYWYRQTLGQGPEFLTYFQNEAQLEKSRLLSDRFSAERPKGSFSTLEIQRTEQGDSAMYLCASSPMTGGGLTEAFFGQGTRLTVV.

The chain has TRBV30 and TRBJ1-1, with D possibly being TRBD1 (6 bases). Germline V lookup: CDR1 GTSNPN, CDR2 SVGIG (reference sequence). There are 13 residues in the CDR3. V lost 7 bases, J lost 0 bases, and 12 bases lay in between. CDR3 DNA sequence: TGTGCCTCTTCGGGACAACTGAACACTGAAGCTTTCTTT. Protein: CASSGQLNTEAFF.

V gene TRBV5-1 combines with J gene TRBJ1-5; D possibly corresponds to TRBD1 (5 bases). Trimming cost V 1 base and J 9 bases, with 11 bases left between them. This CDR3 is built from 13 residues. Germline V lookup: CDR1 SGHRS, CDR2 YFSETQ. CDR3 sequence (DNA): TGCGCCAGCAGCTTGAGCCGGGGGACGCCCCAGCATTTT. It codes for CASSLSRGTPQHF.

The chain carries TRBV18 and TRBJ1-1; TRBD1 matches at 7 bases. V lost 4 bases to trimming and J lost 1 base; unmatched junction nucleotides: 6. CDR3 length equals 15 residues. The germline CDR1 and CDR2 sequences are KGHSH and LQKENI. The CDR3 reads CASSLAGGSNTEAFF. Written as DNA, the CDR3 is TGTGCCAGCTCACTGGCAGGGGGTTCGAACACTGAAGCTTTCTTT.